These 12 T cell receptor beta chains came from one sample sequenced in a study of T cell changes during pregnancy in multiple sclerosis. Data came from immunoSEQ multiplex PCR; TCRdb stores just in-frame clones and leaves some out. The sample contains tens of thousands of clones, 85% to 90% of which appear only once. Specimen: CD8+ T cells from peripheral blood mononuclear cells, collected in the second trimester of pregnancy. Receptor source: a female donor in good health, enrolled as a control in a pregnancy study.

The chain carries TRBV15 and TRBJ2-3; perhaps TRBD2 as D (6 bases). The CDR3 runs to 17 residues. Trimming left V 0 bases short and J 1 base short, with 14 bases between. Germline assignment: CDR1 LNHNV and CDR2 YYDKDF (reference sequence). The CDR3, as DNA: TGTGCCACCAGCAGAGATCCACCGGGAGTGGGCACAGATACGCAGTATTTT. This sequence encodes CATSRDPPGVGTDTQYF.

The V gene is TRBV5-6, the J gene TRBJ2-5; 7 nucleotides align to TRBD2. The CDR3 spans 16 residues. Trimming cost V 1 base and J 5 bases; bases outside gene matches: 11. The germline gives CDR1 SGHDT, CDR2 YYEEEE. CDR3 region: CASSLPSGAGGETQYF. CDR3 in DNA: TGTGCCAGCAGCTTGCCTAGCGGCGCCGGGGGGGAGACCCAGTACTTC.

The chain employs TRBV7-6 and TRBJ2-3; TRBD2 agrees at 7 bases. There are 14 residues in the CDR3. Trimming took 3 bases from V and 5 from J; bases not matched to a gene: 5. Germline V gives CDR1 SGHVS, CDR2 FNYEAQ. The CDR3 sequence is CASSFGAGVDTQYF. The DNA of the CDR3 is TGTGCCAGCAGCTTCGGCGCGGGAGTAGATACGCAGTATTTT.

The chain uses TRBV6-1 and TRBJ2-7; 11 nucleotides line up with TRBD2. Trimming at V came to 0 bases and at J to 2 bases, leaving 0 bases not matched to a gene. CDR1 is MNHNS, CDR2 SASEGT, per germline. The CDR3 covers 15 residues. As DNA, the CDR3 is TGTGCCAGCAGTGAAGCTAGCGGGGGGGCCTACGAGCAGTACTTC. This translates into CASSEASGGAYEQYF.

This clone occurred once. The rearrangement joins TRBV28 to TRBJ1-6; D is uncertain. Germline assignment: CDR1 MDHEN and CDR2 SYDVKM. V was clipped by 6 bases and J by 0 bases, with 12 bases between them. This CDR3 contains 16 residues. This CDR3 reads CASSPLQSSYNSPLHF. Here the CDR3 DNA reads TGTGCCAGCAGCCCCCTACAGAGCTCCTATAATTCACCCCTCCACTTT.

This chain connects TRBV2 to TRBJ2-5; 13 nucleotides match TRBD2. V lost 1 base and J lost 2; bases outside the gene matches: 1. The CDR3 extends over 16 amino acids. The germline V gene encodes CDR1 SNHLY and CDR2 FYNNEI. The CDR3, as DNA: TGTGCCAGCAGTGAAGGACTAGCGGGAGGACAAGAGACCCAGTACTTC. Protein: CASSEGLAGGQETQYF.

This clone showed up just a few times. This chain connects TRBV6-4 to TRBJ2-3; TRBD2 agrees at 8 bases. CDR3 length: 14 residues. CDR1 is MRHNA and CDR2 is SNTAGT in the germline V gene. After removal of 3 bases from V and 1 base from J, the junction contained 0 bases not matched to a gene. In nucleotides, the CDR3 is TGTGCCAGCAGTGAGCGGGGGGGCACAGATACGCAGTATTTT. Its protein is CASSERGGTDTQYF.

V gene TRBV11-2 combines with J gene TRBJ2-7, with a possible D match to TRBD2 (7 bases). The germline V gene has CDR1 SGHAT and CDR2 FQNNGV. V was trimmed by 7 bases and J by 0 bases, leaving 13 bases between them. The CDR3 sequence is 14 residues long. The CDR3: CASTLGGASYEQYF. In nucleotides, the CDR3 is TGTGCCAGCACCCTTGGGGGGGCCTCCTACGAGCAGTACTTC.

The count of this clone is one. The chain's CDR3 is CASSLVAGNYGYTF. CDR3 coding DNA: TGTGCCAGCAGCTTAGTAGCTGGGAACTATGGCTACACCTTC. J is TRBJ1-2 and V is TRBV7-2; D is ambiguous. V gave up 1 base and J gave up 2 bases, with 8 bases separating them. Germline V CDR1 and CDR2: SGHTA, FQGNSA. The CDR3 spans 14 residues.

V gene TRBV13 combines with J gene TRBJ2-1, with D possibly TRBD1 on 5 matching bases. This CDR3 has 14 amino acids. Trimming pared 8 bases from V and 6 bases from J, leaving 17 bases between. Germline V lookup: CDR1 PRHDT, CDR2 FYEKMQ (reference sequence). The CDR3 DNA reads as TGTGCCAGCGACTCCTCCAGGGTTATCAATGAGCAGTTCTTC. This encodes CASDSSRVINEQFF.

The V call is TRBV7-9, the J call TRBJ2-5, with D possibly matching TRBD1 (5 bases). The CDR3 runs 14 residues. V lost 7 bases to trimming and J lost 0 bases, with 12 bases between them. Germline V gives CDR1 SEHNR, CDR2 FQNEAQ (reference sequence). The CDR3 DNA follows: TGTGCCAGCACCCGCCCAGGGTACCAAGAGACCCAGTACTTC. Translated, it gives CASTRPGYQETQYF.

V is TRBV5-6 and J is TRBJ1-1, with D uncertain. V lost 1 base and J 4 bases, leaving 8 bases between the germline ends. This CDR3 spans 13 amino acids. The germline V gene has CDR1 SGHDT and CDR2 YYEEEE. DNA of the CDR3: TGTGCCAGCAGCTTGAAGGCGGGCACTGAAGCTTTCTTT. This sequence encodes CASSLKAGTEAFF.